This is a list of T cell receptor beta chains from one sample in a study of shared clonotypes between healthy human individuals. TCRdb's table, derived via immunoSEQ multiplex PCR, lists solely in-frame clones and lacks some. Of 550,000 to 750,000 clones detected, 95% to 96% appear once; the ten largest clones hold around 0.097%. The sequenced sample consisted of naive CD8+ T cells sorted from blood. Receptors originate from a woman in her twenties or thirties in good health. Each CDR3 is given with its conserved first and last residue. The order of the fields is V gene, clone size, J gene, D gene, CDR3 DNA, CDR3 protein. D genes are given only for firm matches. Size is omitted from some rows. Given values are once, few, many or a class for expanded clones.

TRBV7-8,NA,TRBJ2-7,NA,TGTGCCAGCAGTTTAGAGCCGGGGTCACCTTACGAGCAGTACTTC,CASSLEPGSPYEQYF
TRBV11-3,once,TRBJ2-7,TRBD1,TGTGCCAGCAGTTCTGTCGACAGGGCCTACGAGCAGTACTTC,CASSSVDRAYEQYF
TRBV5-3,NA,TRBJ1-1,NA,TGTGCCAGAACGGGAAGGGGCGAAGCTTTCTTT,CARTGRGEAFF
TRBV19,NA,TRBJ2-1,TRBD1,TGTGCCAGTAGTATACAGAGGGGACAGCCCTACAATGAGCAGTTCTTC,CASSIQRGQPYNEQFF
TRBV27,NA,TRBJ2-1,TRBD2,TGTGCCAGCAGTACCCTAGCGGGAGTCTATAATGAGCAGTTCTTC,CASSTLAGVYNEQFF
TRBV28,NA,TRBJ2-4,NA,TGTGCCAGCCTCGGGGTGTTCGCCAAAAACATTCAGTACTTC,CASLGVFAKNIQYF
TRBV25-1,NA,TRBJ2-1,TRBD2,TGTGCCAGCAGTCACCCATCTAGCGGGAGGGATGAGCAGTTCTTC,CASSHPSSGRDEQFF
TRBV28,NA,TRBJ2-7,TRBD2,TGTGCCAGCAGTCTACTAGCGGGGAGTTACGAGCAGTACTTC,CASSLLAGSYEQYF
TRBV10-2,NA,TRBJ2-2,NA,TGCGCCAGCAGTGGGGGGACATCAAACACCGGGGAGCTGTTTTTT,CASSGGTSNTGELFF
TRBV2,NA,TRBJ2-7,NA,TGTGCCAGCTCCACTAGCATAAGTAGGGCCTACGAGCAGTACTTC,CASSTSISRAYEQYF
TRBV7-8,once,TRBJ2-1,TRBD2,TGTGCCAGCAGCTACCAGCGGGGCTCCTACAATGAGCAGTTCTTC,CASSYQRGSYNEQFF
TRBV19,NA,TRBJ1-5,NA,TGTGCCAGTAGTAACTCATGGGCCAGCGCAGTTAGCAATCAGCCCCAGCATTTT,CASSNSWASAVSNQPQHF
TRBV27,NA,TRBJ2-7,NA,TGTGCCAGCAGGACGGGGTTGTGGGGCGAGCAGTACTTC,CASRTGLWGEQYF
TRBV7-9,NA,TRBJ2-1,NA,TGTGCCAGCAGCGATACAGGGTTCACGGATAGGAACAATGAGCAGTTCTTC,CASSDTGFTDRNNEQFF
TRBV4-1,once,TRBJ1-1,NA,TGCGCCAGCAGCCAGAGAAACAGGGTTGGGACTGAAGCTTTCTTT,CASSQRNRVGTEAFF
TRBV12-1,NA,TRBJ1-4,NA,TGTGCCAGCAGCGGATGGCGGACAGGGATTCAGGGGGTAAGCCCCGCAACTAATGAAAAACTGTTTTTT,CASSGWRTGIQGVSPATNEKLFF
TRBV7-8,NA,TRBJ2-3,TRBD1,TGTGCCAGCAGCCAACAGGGGGCGGTAGATACGCAGTATTTT,CASSQQGAVDTQYF
TRBV9,NA,TRBJ1-4,NA,TGTGCCAGCAGCGGTCTGGGCGTGGGAAAACTGTTTTTT,CASSGLGVGKLFF
TRBV6-4,NA,TRBJ2-6,NA,TGTGCCAGCAGGGATGGGGCCAACGTCCTGACTTTC,CASRDGANVLTF
TRBV27,NA,TRBJ1-2,TRBD1,TGTGCCAGCAGTTCTAGACAGGGAGGCTCAGATGGCTACACCTTC,CASSSRQGGSDGYTF
TRBV10-1,NA,TRBJ2-7,NA,TGCGCCAGCAGTGAGTCGATGGCTAGCGAGTACGAGCAGTACTTC,CASSESMASEYEQYF
TRBV5-4,NA,TRBJ1-1,NA,TGTGCCAGCAGCTTTCTCTTGACAGGGAACACTGAAGCTTTCTTT,CASSFLLTGNTEAFF
TRBV11-3,NA,TRBJ2-7,NA,TGTGCCAGCAGCTTAGGGGTCGTCTACGAGCAGTACTTC,CASSLGVVYEQYF
TRBV21-1,NA,TRBJ2-2,NA,TGTGCCAGCAGCCTAGAAGGGACTAGCGGGGAGAACACCGGGGAGCTGTTTTTT,CASSLEGTSGENTGELFF
TRBV6-5,NA,TRBJ1-1,NA,TGTGCCAGCATCAACCTCGCAGGGAATGAAGCTTTCTTT,CASINLAGNEAFF
TRBV5-1,NA,TRBJ2-1,TRBD2,TGCGCCAGCAGCTTGGTAGCGGGACGACCCAATGAGCAGTTCTTC,CASSLVAGRPNEQFF
TRBV4-1,NA,TRBJ2-1,NA,TGCGCCAGCAGCCAAGATCCCCCGGGGACCTACAATGAGCAGTTCTTC,CASSQDPPGTYNEQFF
TRBV9,NA,TRBJ1-3,NA,TGTGCCAGCAGAAGCAGGGAGAACACCATATATTTT,CASRSRENTIYF
TRBV6-5,NA,TRBJ2-5,NA,TGTGCCAGCAGCTCAACAGGAGGGGTACGAGAGACCCAGTACTTC,CASSSTGGVRETQYF
TRBV27,NA,TRBJ2-6,NA,TGTGCCAGCAGTTTGTTCGGGGCAGGGTCGCAGGCTGGGGCCAACGTCCTGACTTTC,CASSLFGAGSQAGANVLTF
TRBV21-1,NA,TRBJ2-7,NA,TGTGCCAGCAGGACCGGGACAGGGCAGTACTTC,CASRTGTGQYF
TRBV27,NA,TRBJ2-1,TRBD1,TGTGCCAGCAGCCCCGGGACAGGTGGCAATGAGCAGTTCTTC,CASSPGTGGNEQFF
TRBV27,NA,TRBJ2-5,NA,TGTGCCAGCAGCAATTATAAAGAGACCCAGTACTTC,CASSNYKETQYF
TRBV30,NA,TRBJ2-5,TRBD1,TGTGCCTGGAGTGGGACAGGGGGCGGGGAGCAGTACTTC,CAWSGTGGGEQYF
TRBV4-1,NA,TRBJ2-1,TRBD2,TGCGCCAGCAGCCAAGGACTAGCGGGAGAGGCCTACAATGAGCAGTTCTTC,CASSQGLAGEAYNEQFF
TRBV5-6,NA,TRBJ1-3,TRBD1,TGTGCCAGCAGCCCCGGGACAGGGCCTGGAAACACCATATATTTT,CASSPGTGPGNTIYF
TRBV5-6,NA,TRBJ2-7,NA,TGTGCCAGCAGCTTCGGAGCGGATCTCTCCTACGAGCAGTACTTC,CASSFGADLSYEQYF
TRBV6-1,once,TRBJ2-1,TRBD2,TGTGCCAGCAGTGAGAAAGCGGGAGGGAACTACAATGAGCAGTTCTTC,CASSEKAGGNYNEQFF
TRBV28,NA,TRBJ2-3,NA,TGTGCGGGCGGGACTAGCACAGATACGCAGTATTTT,CAGGTSTDTQYF
TRBV6-5,NA,TRBJ1-1,NA,TGTGCCAGCACCTTAGCGGGGGTGGGTACTGAAGCTTTCTTT,CASTLAGVGTEAFF
TRBV9,NA,TRBJ1-2,TRBD1,TGTGCCAGCAGCGGCTTAGGTGGACAGGGAGGGTATGGCTACACCTTC,CASSGLGGQGGYGYTF
TRBV2,NA,TRBJ2-7,TRBD1,TGTGCCAGCAGCTTAGGGACAGGGGGCCGGTACTTC,CASSLGTGGRYF
TRBV4-2,NA,TRBJ1-5,NA,TGTGCCAGCAGCCTCTTGGGGGATAGCAATCAGCCCCAGCATTTT,CASSLLGDSNQPQHF
TRBV5-1,NA,TRBJ1-1,NA,TGCGCCAGCAGAGCAACAGGGACGGCTGAAGCTTTCTTT,CASRATGTAEAFF
TRBV2,NA,TRBJ1-1,TRBD1,TGTGCCAGCAGCGACAGGGCGGGGAACACTGAAGCTTTCTTT,CASSDRAGNTEAFF
TRBV30,NA,TRBJ2-1,TRBD2,TGTGCCTGGAGTGCGGTTCTAGCGGGAGGCGATGAGCAGTTCTTC,CAWSAVLAGGDEQFF
TRBV27,NA,TRBJ2-5,TRBD2,TGTGCCAGCAGTTTCTCGTCAGCGGGAGTTGGAGAGACCCAGTACTTC,CASSFSSAGVGETQYF
TRBV6-5,NA,TRBJ1-3,NA,TGTGCCAGCAGTGGACTCCGGGCCTCTGGAAACACCATATATTTT,CASSGLRASGNTIYF
TRBV27,NA,TRBJ1-1,TRBD1,TGTGCCAGCTCCGCGGGGACAGGGGGCAGGCTGGGAGCTTTCTTT,CASSAGTGGRLGAFF
TRBV29-1,once,TRBJ2-5,NA,TGCAGCGTATGGACAGCGTTAAGCCAAGAGACCCAGTACTTC,CSVWTALSQETQYF
TRBV7-9,NA,TRBJ2-5,NA,TGTGCCAGCAGCCAACGGGACTGGGGTGGAGAGACCCAGTACTTC,CASSQRDWGGETQYF
TRBV11-3,NA,TRBJ2-1,NA,TGTGCCAGCAGCTTCAACTCACGGTTCTCCTACAATGAGCAGTTCTTC,CASSFNSRFSYNEQFF
TRBV5-6,NA,TRBJ2-7,TRBD2,TGTGCCAGCAGCTCCCCCTGGCGGGAGTACTACGAGCAGTACTTC,CASSSPWREYYEQYF
TRBV9,NA,TRBJ1-4,NA,TGTGCCAGCAGCGCCCCCCTGGAGAATGAAAAACTGTTTTTT,CASSAPLENEKLFF
TRBV30,NA,TRBJ2-7,NA,TGTGCCTGGAGCGTACAGGGTGGCTACGAGCAGTACTTC,CAWSVQGGYEQYF
TRBV13,NA,TRBJ1-2,NA,TGTGCCAGCAGCTTAGTGACTGCCTATGGCTACACCTTC,CASSLVTAYGYTF
TRBV11-2,NA,TRBJ2-5,NA,TGTGCCAGCAGCACCTTGAAAGGGGAGACCCAAGAGACCCAGTACTTC,CASSTLKGETQETQYF